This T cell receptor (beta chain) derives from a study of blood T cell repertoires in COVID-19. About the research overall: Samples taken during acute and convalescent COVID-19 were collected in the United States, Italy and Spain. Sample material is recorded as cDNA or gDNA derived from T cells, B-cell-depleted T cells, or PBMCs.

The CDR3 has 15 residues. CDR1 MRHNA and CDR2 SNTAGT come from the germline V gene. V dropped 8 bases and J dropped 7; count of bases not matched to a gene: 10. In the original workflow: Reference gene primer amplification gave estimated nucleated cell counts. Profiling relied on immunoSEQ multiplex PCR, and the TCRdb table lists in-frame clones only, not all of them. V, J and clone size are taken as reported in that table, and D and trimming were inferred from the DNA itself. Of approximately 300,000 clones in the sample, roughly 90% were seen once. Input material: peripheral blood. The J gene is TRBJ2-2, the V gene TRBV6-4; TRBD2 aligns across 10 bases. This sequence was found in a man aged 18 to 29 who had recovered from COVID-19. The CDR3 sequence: CASRKGLANDGELFF. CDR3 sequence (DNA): TGTGCCAGCCGCAAGGGACTAGCGAATGACGGGGAGCTGTTTTTT.